This T cell receptor beta chain was profiled in a study of identical twins. The donors were all healthy and Caucasian. Points from the study as a whole: Twin-shared out-of-frame alpha sequences showed excess low generation probability.

On this clonotype: Its antigen is undetermined.

cDNA carried unique molecular identifiers, and a universal primer site was added by template switching. A single record per CDR3 protein comes from TCRdb applying MiXCR to the 5' RACE reads. Of around 510,000 distinct CDR3 sequences detected, over 11% appear once; the ten largest clones hold approximately 0.98%. V was shortened by 5 bases and J by 2 bases, with 28 bases between the two germline ends. CDR1 is SGHTA, CDR2 FQGTGA, per germline. The CDR3 is 20 residues long. This same sample was also part of a study on yellow fever vaccine responses in identical twins.

Sequencing input: CD4+ T cells sorted from blood. This clonotype originated in a woman between 18 and 30 years old in good health. This chain joins TRBV7-3 and TRBJ2-1, with D maybe TRBD2 (6 bases). The CDR3 spells CASSPRPLDIGGETYNEQFF. In DNA form, the CDR3 reads TGTGCCAGCAGCCCCCGTCCCCTGGACATTGGCGGGGAGACCTACAATGAGCAGTTCTTC.